Shown below are 21 T cell receptor beta chains from a single sample sequenced in a study of blood T cell repertoires in COVID-19. Here immunoSEQ multiplex PCR was the method, and the copy in TCRdb shows in-frame clones only, minus some. Among approximately 36,000 clones listed, approximately 91% were seen once. The sequenced sample was peripheral blood. These receptor sequences come from a human donor in a cohort sampled during active COVID-19.

The J gene is TRBJ2-7, the V gene TRBV3-1 (or the pseudogene TRBV3-2), with D perhaps matching TRBD1 (5 bases). Germline V gene lookup returns CDR1 LGHDT and CDR2 YNNKEL (reference sequence). V lost 3 bases and J 4 bases, leaving 16 bases between the germline ends. The CDR3 contains 15 residues. CDR3 nucleotide sequence: TGTGCCAGCAGCCAGGGAATCGGCAGGGCGTACGAGCAGTACTTC. It codes for CASSQGIGRAYEQYF.

The V call is TRBV27, the J call TRBJ1-6; possible D gene TRBD1, 5 bases. Trimming pared 3 bases from V and 7 bases from J, leaving 16 bases between. The CDR3 has 16 residues. Germline loops: CDR1 MNHEY, CDR2 SMNVEV (reference sequence). The CDR3 DNA reads as TGTGCCAGCAGTTTCCGGGACTCAACCAGGAATTCACCCCTCCACTTT. Translation gives CASSFRDSTRNSPLHF.

The chain links TRBV7-9 to TRBJ1-1, with TRBD1 identical over 8 bases. The germline V gene has CDR1 SEHNR and CDR2 FQNEAQ (reference sequence). The CDR3 runs 16 residues. V lost 7 bases to trimming and J lost 0 bases; unmatched junction nucleotides: 10. The CDR3 nucleotides read TGTGCCAGCACCAGGGACAGGCTGAGACTGAACACTGAAGCTTTCTTT. This codes for CASTRDRLRLNTEAFF.

In DNA form, the CDR3 reads TGTGCCAGCACCTCCACTGGACTAGCGGGGGACACAGATACGCAGTATTTT. It translates to CASTSTGLAGDTDTQYF. V gene TRBV2 combines with J gene TRBJ2-3; 13 bases map to TRBD2. CDR1 and CDR2 from the germline V gene are SNHLY and FYNNEI. This CDR3 comprises 17 residues. The V and J ends lost 7 bases and 2 bases, in that order; junction bases with no gene match: 9.

The chain is built from TRBV7-9 and TRBJ2-5; D ambiguous. The V end was cut by 1 base, the J end by 5 bases, with 14 bases between. Germline-derived CDR1 and CDR2 are SEHNR and FQNEAQ (reference sequence). The CDR3 extends over 15 amino acids. The CDR3 DNA reads TGTGCCAGCAGCTTAGGCCTCCAACAATGGGAGACCCAGTACTTC. It encodes CASSLGLQQWETQYF.

The chain employs TRBV19 and TRBJ2-7, with 11 bases matching TRBD1. This CDR3 has 13 amino acids. Trimming removed 9 bases from V and 4 bases from J; junction bases left unmatched: 5. Germline-derived CDR1 and CDR2 are LNHDA and SQIVND (reference sequence). CDR3 loop: CASGQGAGYEQYF. CDR3 bases: TGTGCCAGCGGACAGGGGGCAGGGTACGAGCAGTACTTC.

V and J are TRBV7-8 and TRBJ2-2, with a weak D call TRBD2 (5 bases). This CDR3 contains 14 residues. CDR1 is SGHVS, CDR2 FQNEAQ, per germline. Trimming took off 5 bases at V and 1 base at J, with 8 bases between the two ends. The CDR3 DNA is TGTGCCAGCAGCCACGGACTGAACACCGGGGAGCTGTTTTTT. This codes for CASSHGLNTGELFF. The entire variable domain, with the rest obtained from reference TRBV7-8 and TRBJ2-2, is as follows: GAGVSQSPRYKVAKRGQDVALRCDPISGHVSLFWYQQALGQGPEFLTYFQNEAQLDKSGLPSDRFFAERPEGSVSTLKIQRTQQEDSAVYLCASSHGLNTGELFFGEGSRLTVL.

The V and J genes are TRBV3-1 (or the pseudogene TRBV3-2) and TRBJ1-2; weak D call: TRBD1 (5 bases). The CDR3 runs to 14 residues. Trimming took 4 bases from V and 7 from J, leaving 16 bases between them. The germline gives CDR1 LGHDT, CDR2 YNNKEL (reference sequence). The CDR3 spells CASSLRTKGSGYTF. The CDR3 DNA reads as TGTGCCAGCAGCCTGCGGACAAAAGGTAGTGGCTACACCTTC.

DNA for the CDR3: TGTGCCAGCAGTGAAGGCGGCGGGGATCAGCCCCAGCATTTT. Translating gives CASSEGGGDQPQHF. The chain couples TRBV6-1 to TRBJ1-5, with D unclear. Germline assignment: CDR1 MNHNS and CDR2 SASEGT. V gave up 1 base and J gave up 5 bases, with 9 bases separating them. This CDR3 is 14 amino acids long.

The V and J genes are TRBV5-1 and TRBJ2-1; 8 nucleotides line up with TRBD2. The CDR3 has 13 residues. Germline-derived CDR1 and CDR2 are SGHRS and YFSETQ. Trimming at V came to 3 bases and at J to 10 bases, leaving 6 bases not matched to a gene. This CDR3 reads CASSSPGGEEQFF. The CDR3 DNA sequence: TGCGCCAGCAGCTCCCCGGGAGGGGAGGAGCAGTTCTTC.

The chain couples TRBV7-8 to TRBJ1-3; no firm D call. The V gene lost 4 bases and the J gene lost 2 bases, with 12 bases spanning the gap. This CDR3 is built from 15 residues. Germline V gene lookup returns CDR1 SGHVS and CDR2 FQNEAQ. The CDR3 loop is CASSWQTAAGNTIYF. The CDR3 region has the DNA TGTGCCAGCAGCTGGCAGACGGCGGCTGGAAACACCATATATTTT.

This chain uses TRBV18 with TRBJ1-5, with TRBD1 matching 9 bases. V trimming: 5 bases; J trimming: 6 bases; junction bases outside the gene matches: 5. Looked up from germline, CDR1 is KGHSH and CDR2 is LQKENI. The CDR3 runs to 14 residues. The CDR3 region is CASSFGQGIQPQHF. CDR3 coding DNA: TGTGCCAGCTCATTCGGACAGGGGATTCAGCCCCAGCATTTT.

The CDR3 is CASSLGTGVYNEQFF. Written as DNA, the CDR3 is TGCGCCAGCAGCTTAGGGACAGGGGTCTACAATGAGCAGTTCTTC. V usage is TRBV5-1 and J usage is TRBJ2-1, with TRBD1 matching 10 bases. The V segment lost 2 bases and the J segment 3 bases; nucleotides outside the gene matches: 2. There are 15 residues in the CDR3. CDR1 SGHRS and CDR2 YFSETQ come from the germline V gene.

This clone was counted only a few times. The J gene is TRBJ2-3, the V gene TRBV3-1 (or the pseudogene TRBV3-2); weak D call: TRBD2 (6 bases). The ends were cut back, 8 bases at V and 5 bases at J, with 8 bases in the middle. Germline-derived CDR1 and CDR2 are LGHDT and YNNKEL (reference sequence). CDR3 length: 11 residues. The CDR3 loop reads CASPEGDTQYF. CDR3 bases: TGTGCCAGCCCGGAGGGAGATACGCAGTATTTT.

The rearrangement uses TRBV19 and TRBJ2-7, with 7 bases that match TRBD2. Trimming cost V 0 bases and J 4 bases; bases outside gene matches: 6. The CDR3 totals 15 residues. Germline V lookup: CDR1 LNHDA, CDR2 SQIVND (reference sequence). CDR3 DNA sequence: TGTGCCAGTAGTATAGAGGGACGGCGGGGGTACGAGCAGTACTTC. Translated, it gives CASSIEGRRGYEQYF.

The chain carries TRBV6-5 and TRBJ1-2; 7 bases match TRBD1. This CDR3 contains 13 residues. V lost 5 bases to trimming and J lost 8 bases; unmatched junction nucleotides: 8. Germline CDR1 and CDR2: MNHEY and SVGAGI. As DNA, the CDR3 is TGTGCCAGCAGTATAGGACAGGTCGTCGGCTACACCTTC. It encodes CASSIGQVVGYTF.

This chain uses TRBV6-5 with TRBJ2-3; possibly TRBD2 for D (5 bases). The V gene lost 7 bases and the J gene lost 1 base, with 15 bases spanning the gap. There are 15 residues in the CDR3. Germline V CDR1 and CDR2: MNHEY, SVGAGI. The CDR3 DNA reads TGTGCCAGCACCTACCGGGGATTCGGCACAGATACGCAGTATTTT. Translated, it gives CASTYRGFGTDTQYF.

This clone was seen a single time. The CDR3 nucleotides read TGTGCCAGTAGCCTAGTAGGGGAGGAGTATGGCTACACCTTC. This sequence encodes CASSLVGEEYGYTF. J is TRBJ1-2 and V is TRBV19; D might be TRBD1 (5 bases). The CDR3 loop spans 14 amino acids. The germline V gene encodes CDR1 LNHDA and CDR2 SQIVND (reference sequence). The V end was cut by 6 bases, the J end by 5 bases, with 16 bases between.

This chain joins TRBV2 and TRBJ1-4, with D unresolved. In germline, CDR1 is SNHLY, CDR2 FYNNEI. The CDR3 has 14 amino acids. The V gene lost 7 bases and the J gene lost 0 bases, with 9 bases spanning the gap. CDR3 in DNA: TGTGCCAGCAACAGCCCCTCAACTAATGAAAAACTGTTTTTT. This encodes CASNSPSTNEKLFF.

The chain uses TRBV6-5 and TRBJ2-7; TRBD1 aligns across 11 bases. Per germline, CDR1 MNHEY and CDR2 SVGAGI. V shed 6 bases, J shed 4 bases, and the junction held 5 bases outside the gene matches. The CDR3 covers 14 residues. The CDR3 DNA sequence: TGTGCCAGCAGAGGACAGGGGGCGAGGTACGAGCAGTACTTC. This sequence encodes CASRGQGARYEQYF.

The chain uses TRBV5-1 and TRBJ2-3; perhaps TRBD1 as D (6 bases). V lost 3 bases, J lost 1 base, and 12 bases lay in between. Per the germline V gene, CDR1 is SGHRS and CDR2 is YFSETQ. The CDR3 has 15 amino acids. CDR3 in DNA: TGCGCCAGCAGCTATACAGGGTTAGGCACAGATACGCAGTATTTT. Encoded protein: CASSYTGLGTDTQYF.